The clone carrying this T cell receptor (beta chain) came up once. Assay: immunoSEQ multiplex PCR; the TCRdb copy retains only in-frame clones and omits some. Found here are about 270,000 clones, approximately 83% of them singletons; the top ten hold around 10%. This sample was taken from a study of blood T cell repertoires in COVID-19. Sequencing was carried out using peripheral blood. The receptor's source is a woman in her sixties or seventies with acute or convalescent COVID-19.

CDR3 sequence (DNA): TGTGCCAGCAGTCGTCGCGGGTACGAGCAGTACTTC. Protein: CASSRRGYEQYF. The chain links TRBV6-5 to TRBJ2-7, with D tentatively TRBD2 (5 bases). Germline CDR1 is MNHEY and CDR2 is SVGAGI. The CDR3 totals 12 residues. V was clipped by 5 bases and J by 4 bases, with 9 bases between them.